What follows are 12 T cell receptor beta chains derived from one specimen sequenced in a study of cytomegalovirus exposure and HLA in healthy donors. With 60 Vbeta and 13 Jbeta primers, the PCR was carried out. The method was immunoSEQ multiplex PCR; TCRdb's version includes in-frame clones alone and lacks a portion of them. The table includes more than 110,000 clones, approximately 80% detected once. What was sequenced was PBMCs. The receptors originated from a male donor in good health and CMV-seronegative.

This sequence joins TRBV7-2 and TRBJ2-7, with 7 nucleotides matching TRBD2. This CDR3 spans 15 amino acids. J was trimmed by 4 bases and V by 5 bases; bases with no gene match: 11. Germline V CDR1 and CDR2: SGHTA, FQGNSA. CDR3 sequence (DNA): TGTGCCAGCAGCCCCTTTCCGCGGGGGAAATACGAGCAGTACTTC. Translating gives CASSPFPRGKYEQYF.

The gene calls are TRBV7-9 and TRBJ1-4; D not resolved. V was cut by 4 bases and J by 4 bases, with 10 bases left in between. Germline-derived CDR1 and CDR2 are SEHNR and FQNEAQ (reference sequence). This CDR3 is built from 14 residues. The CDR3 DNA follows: TGTGCCAGCAGCTCCCGGCAGGATAATGAAAAACTGTTTTTT. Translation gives CASSSRQDNEKLFF.

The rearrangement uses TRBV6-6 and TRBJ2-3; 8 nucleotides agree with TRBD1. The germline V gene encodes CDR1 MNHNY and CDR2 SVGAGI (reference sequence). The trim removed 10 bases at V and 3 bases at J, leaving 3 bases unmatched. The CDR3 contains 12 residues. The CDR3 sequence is CATRQGTDTQYF. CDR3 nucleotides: TGTGCCACTAGACAGGGGACAGATACGCAGTATTTT.

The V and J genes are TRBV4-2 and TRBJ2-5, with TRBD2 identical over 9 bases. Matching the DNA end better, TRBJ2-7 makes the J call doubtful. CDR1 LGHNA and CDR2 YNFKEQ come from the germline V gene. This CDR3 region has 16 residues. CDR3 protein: CASSPLVAGDSYEQYF. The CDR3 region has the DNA TGTGCCAGCAGCCCGTTGGTAGCGGGGGACTCCTACGAGCAGTACTTC.

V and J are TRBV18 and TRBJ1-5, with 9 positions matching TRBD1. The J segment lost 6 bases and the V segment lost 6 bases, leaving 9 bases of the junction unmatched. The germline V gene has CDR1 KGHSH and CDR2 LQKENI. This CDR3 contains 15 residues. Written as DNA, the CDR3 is TGTGCCAGCTCTAACTCCGGGACAGGGCTTCAGCCCCAGCATTTT. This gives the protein CASSNSGTGLQPQHF. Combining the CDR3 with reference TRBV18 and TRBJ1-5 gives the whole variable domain NAGVMQNPRHLVRRRGQEARLRCSPMKGHSHVYWYRQLPEEGLKFMVYLQKENIIDESGMPKERFSAEFPKEGPSILRIQQVVRGDSAAYFCASSNSGTGLQPQHFGDGTRLSIL.

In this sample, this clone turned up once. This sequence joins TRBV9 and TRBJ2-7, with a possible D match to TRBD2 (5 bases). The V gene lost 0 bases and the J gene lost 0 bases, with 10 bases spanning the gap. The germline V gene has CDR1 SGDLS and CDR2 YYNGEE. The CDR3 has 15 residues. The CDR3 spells CASSVGEGSSYEQYF. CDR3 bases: TGTGCCAGCAGCGTAGGAGAAGGGAGCTCCTACGAGCAGTACTTC.

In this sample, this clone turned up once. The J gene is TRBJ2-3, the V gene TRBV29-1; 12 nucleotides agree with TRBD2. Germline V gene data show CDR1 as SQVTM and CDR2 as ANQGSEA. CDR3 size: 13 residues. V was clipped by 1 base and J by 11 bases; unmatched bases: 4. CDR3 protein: CSVEGLAGGEQYF. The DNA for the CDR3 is TGCAGCGTTGAAGGGCTAGCGGGGGGGGAGCAGTATTTT.

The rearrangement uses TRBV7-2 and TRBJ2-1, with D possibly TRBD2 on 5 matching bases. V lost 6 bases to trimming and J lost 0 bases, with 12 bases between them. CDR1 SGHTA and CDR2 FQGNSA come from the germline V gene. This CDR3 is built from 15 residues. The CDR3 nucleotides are TGTGCCAGCAGGCAGGACTTTAGCTCCTACAATGAGCAGTTCTTC. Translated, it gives CASRQDFSSYNEQFF.

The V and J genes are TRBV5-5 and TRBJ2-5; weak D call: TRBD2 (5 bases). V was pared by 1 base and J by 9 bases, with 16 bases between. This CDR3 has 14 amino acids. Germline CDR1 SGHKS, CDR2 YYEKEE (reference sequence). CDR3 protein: CASSLTTPAGAQYF. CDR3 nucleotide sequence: TGTGCCAGCAGCTTGACGACCCCGGCCGGGGCCCAGTACTTC.

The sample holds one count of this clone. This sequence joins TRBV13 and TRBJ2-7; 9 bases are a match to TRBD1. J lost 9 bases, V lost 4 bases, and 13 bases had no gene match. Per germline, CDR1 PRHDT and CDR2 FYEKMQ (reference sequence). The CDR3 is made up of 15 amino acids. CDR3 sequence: CASSSLLGQGESQYF. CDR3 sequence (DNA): TGTGCCAGCAGCTCACTTTTGGGACAGGGCGAATCGCAGTACTTC.

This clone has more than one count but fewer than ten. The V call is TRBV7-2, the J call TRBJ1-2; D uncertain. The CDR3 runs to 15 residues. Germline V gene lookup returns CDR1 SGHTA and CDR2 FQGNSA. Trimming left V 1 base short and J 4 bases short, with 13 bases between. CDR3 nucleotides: TGTGCCAGCAGCTTAGGTTCAGGTCTGGGCTATGGCTACACCTTC. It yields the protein CASSLGSGLGYGYTF.

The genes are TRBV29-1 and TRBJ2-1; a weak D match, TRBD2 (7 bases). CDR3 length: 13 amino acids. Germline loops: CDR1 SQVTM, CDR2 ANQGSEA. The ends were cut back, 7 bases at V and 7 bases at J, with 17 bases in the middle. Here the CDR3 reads CSGWSGGANEQFF. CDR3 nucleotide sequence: TGCAGCGGCTGGTCGGGGGGCGCGAATGAGCAGTTCTTC.